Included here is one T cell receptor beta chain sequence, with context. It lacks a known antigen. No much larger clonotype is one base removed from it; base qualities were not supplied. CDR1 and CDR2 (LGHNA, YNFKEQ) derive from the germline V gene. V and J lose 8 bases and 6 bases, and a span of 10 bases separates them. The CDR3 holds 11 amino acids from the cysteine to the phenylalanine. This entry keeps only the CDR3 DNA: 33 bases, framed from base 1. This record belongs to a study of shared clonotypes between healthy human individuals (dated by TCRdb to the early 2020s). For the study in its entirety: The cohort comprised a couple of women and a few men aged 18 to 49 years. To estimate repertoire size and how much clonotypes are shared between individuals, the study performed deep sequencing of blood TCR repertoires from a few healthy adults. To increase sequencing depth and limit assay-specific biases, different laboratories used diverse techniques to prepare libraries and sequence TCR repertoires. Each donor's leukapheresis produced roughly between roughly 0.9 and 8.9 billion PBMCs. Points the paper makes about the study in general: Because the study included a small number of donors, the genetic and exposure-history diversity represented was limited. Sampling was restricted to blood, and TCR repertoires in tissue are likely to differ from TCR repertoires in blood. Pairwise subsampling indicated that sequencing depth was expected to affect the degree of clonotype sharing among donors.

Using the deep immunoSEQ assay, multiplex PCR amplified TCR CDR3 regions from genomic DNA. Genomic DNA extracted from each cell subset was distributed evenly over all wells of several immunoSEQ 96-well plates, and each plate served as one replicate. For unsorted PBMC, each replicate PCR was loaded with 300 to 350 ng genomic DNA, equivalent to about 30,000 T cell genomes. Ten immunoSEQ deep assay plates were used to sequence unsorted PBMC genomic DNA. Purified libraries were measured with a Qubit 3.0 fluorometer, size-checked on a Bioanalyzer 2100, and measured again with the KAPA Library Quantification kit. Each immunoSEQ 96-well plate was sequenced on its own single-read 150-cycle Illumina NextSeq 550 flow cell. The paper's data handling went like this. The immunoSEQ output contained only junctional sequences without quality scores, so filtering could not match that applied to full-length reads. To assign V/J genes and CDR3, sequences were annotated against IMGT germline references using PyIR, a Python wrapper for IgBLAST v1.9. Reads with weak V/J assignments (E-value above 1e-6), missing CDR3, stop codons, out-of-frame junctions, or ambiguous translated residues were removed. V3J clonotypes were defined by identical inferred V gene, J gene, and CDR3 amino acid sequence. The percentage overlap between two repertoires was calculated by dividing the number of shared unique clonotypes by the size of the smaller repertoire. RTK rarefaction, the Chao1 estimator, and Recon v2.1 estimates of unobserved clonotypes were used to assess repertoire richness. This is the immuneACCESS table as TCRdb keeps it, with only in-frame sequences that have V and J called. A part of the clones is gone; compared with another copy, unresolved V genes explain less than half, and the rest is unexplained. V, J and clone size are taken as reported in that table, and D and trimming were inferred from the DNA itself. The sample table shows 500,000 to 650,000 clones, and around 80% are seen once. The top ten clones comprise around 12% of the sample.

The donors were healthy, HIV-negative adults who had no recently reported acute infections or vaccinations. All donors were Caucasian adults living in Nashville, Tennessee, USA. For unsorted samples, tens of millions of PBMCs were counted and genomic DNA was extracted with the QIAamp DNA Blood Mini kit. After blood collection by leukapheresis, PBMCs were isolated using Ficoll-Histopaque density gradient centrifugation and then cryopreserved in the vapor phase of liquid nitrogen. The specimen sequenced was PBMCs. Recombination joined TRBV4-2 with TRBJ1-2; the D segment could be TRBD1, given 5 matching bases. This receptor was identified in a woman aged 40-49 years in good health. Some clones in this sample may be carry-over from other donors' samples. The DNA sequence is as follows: TGTGCCAGCGGATGGGGGGATGGCTACACCTTC. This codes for CASGWGDGYTF.